What follows are 12 T cell receptor beta chains derived from one specimen sequenced in a study of radiation and T cells in renal cell carcinoma. Noted time point: blood 2 weeks post-SBRT. As for treatment: 15 Gy SBRT to primary tumor, nephrectomy 4 weeks later. Profiling relied on immunoSEQ multiplex PCR, and the TCRdb table lists in-frame clones only, not all of them. The sample has 150,000 to 190,000 clones, 80% to 90% seen once; the top ten hold around 13%. The source was blood, collected from a patient whose treatment included radiotherapy and nephrectomy. All receptors derive from a woman between 45 and 60 years old with renal cell carcinoma.

This sequence joins TRBV4-3 and TRBJ2-3; 8 bases align to TRBD2. The CDR3 spans 15 residues. The V segment lost 4 bases and the J segment 0 bases; nucleotides outside the gene matches: 3. Germline lookup yields CDR1 LGHNA and CDR2 YSLEER. For the CDR3, the DNA is TGCGCCAGCAGCCTAGGACTAGCAAGCACAGATACGCAGTATTTT. This encodes CASSLGLASTDTQYF.

The chain joins TRBV5-6 to TRBJ1-2; weak D call: TRBD1 (5 bases). Germline CDR1 and CDR2: SGHDT and YYEEEE. This CDR3 has 14 residues. V gave up 5 bases and J gave up 4 bases, with 15 bases separating them. The CDR3 loop reads CASSRTTVGYGYTF. As DNA, the CDR3 is TGTGCCAGCAGTCGGACGACAGTCGGCTATGGCTACACCTTC.

This clone turned up a few times. V usage is TRBV19 and J usage is TRBJ1-1; TRBD1 is a possible D gene (5 bases). Germline V CDR1 and CDR2: LNHDA, SQIVND (reference sequence). Deletions cut 9 bases from V and 0 bases from J, with 11 bases between. There are 13 residues in the CDR3. The CDR3 nucleotides read TGTGCCAGCCGACAGCTCCTGAACACTGAAGCTTTCTTT. Translated, it gives CASRQLLNTEAFF.

J is TRBJ1-2 and V is TRBV4-3; 7 bases are a match to TRBD1. V lost 1 base to trimming and J lost 6 bases; unmatched junction nucleotides: 2. CDR3 size: 13 residues. CDR1 is LGHNA, CDR2 YSLEER, per germline. The DNA of the CDR3 is TGCGCCAGCAGCCAAGGACAGGGTGATGGCTACACCTTC. It specifies CASSQGQGDGYTF.

The sample holds a few counts of this clone. CDR3 sequence: CASSRQVNEKLFF. CDR3 sequence (DNA): TGTGCCAGCAGTAGACAGGTTAATGAAAAACTGTTTTTT. The rearrangement joins TRBV25-1 to TRBJ1-4, with D maybe TRBD1 (6 bases). Germline V CDR1 and CDR2: MGHDK, SYGVNS. V was shortened by 5 bases and J by 4 bases, with 8 bases between the two germline ends. The length of the CDR3 is 13 residues.

The sample holds a few counts of this clone. The V gene is TRBV6-1, the J gene TRBJ1-5; 9 nucleotides agree with TRBD1. CDR1 is MNHNS and CDR2 is SASEGT in the germline V gene. This CDR3 region has 15 residues. Trimming at V came to 5 bases and at J to 3 bases, leaving 5 bases not matched to a gene. CDR3 region: CASSIQGANNQPQHF. As DNA, the CDR3 is TGTGCCAGCAGTATACAGGGGGCCAACAATCAGCCCCAGCATTTT.

With regard to this clone: A read error may explain this, as a much larger clone is one base away. The rearrangement joins TRBV6-1 to TRBJ1-6, with D uncertain. Per germline, CDR1 MNHNS and CDR2 SASEGT. This CDR3 spans 14 amino acids. Trimming took 7 bases from V and 0 from J, leaving 7 bases between them. The CDR3 loop is CASIESSYNSPLHF. DNA of the CDR3: TGTGCCAGCATCGAGAGCTCCTATAATTCACCCCTCCACTTT.

V and J are TRBV11-2 and TRBJ2-3, with 11 bases lining up with TRBD1. The ends lost 5 bases at V and 8 bases at J; junction bases unmatched: 12. CDR1 SGHAT and CDR2 FQNNGV come from the germline V gene. There are 16 residues in the CDR3. DNA of the CDR3: TGTGCCAGCAGCCCAGGGGGGACCGGGACAGGGGGTACGCAGTATTTT. As protein: CASSPGGTGTGGTQYF.

The rearrangement links TRBV13 to TRBJ1-6; D is unresolved. The CDR3 totals 12 residues. Germline CDR1 reads PRHDT; CDR2 reads FYEKMQ (reference sequence). Trimming took 5 bases from V and 5 from J, leaving 4 bases between them. CDR3 in DNA: TGTGCCAGCAGCAATAATAATTCACCCCTCCACTTT. Translation gives CASSNNNSPLHF.

V usage is TRBV14 and J usage is TRBJ1-2; D remains unclear. V gave up 0 bases and J gave up 6 bases, with 14 bases separating them. CDR1 is SGHDN, CDR2 FVKESK, per germline. CDR3 length: 15 amino acids. Here the CDR3 DNA reads TGTGCCAGCAGCCAAGATTTTGGCAAACGGGATGGCTACACCTTC. Residues: CASSQDFGKRDGYTF.

The chain uses TRBV30 and TRBJ2-5, with TRBD2 matching 7 bases. Looked up from germline, CDR1 is GTSNPN and CDR2 is SVGIG (reference sequence). Unmatched junction bases numbered 3, after V lost 3 bases and J lost 2 bases. The CDR3 totals 13 residues. CDR3 sequence reads: CAWRGLFQETQYF. The CDR3 DNA reads as TGTGCCTGGAGGGGACTATTTCAAGAGACCCAGTACTTC.

The genes are TRBV6-1 and TRBJ1-5, with D possibly matching TRBD1 (6 bases). The CDR3 has 15 amino acids. CDR1 is MNHNS and CDR2 is SASEGT in the germline V gene. Trimming took 6 bases from V and 5 from J, leaving 17 bases between them. The CDR3 protein is CASSPRQGRDQPQHF. The CDR3 bases are TGTGCCAGCAGCCCGAGGCAGGGGCGCGATCAGCCCCAGCATTTT.